A single sample gave rise to the 32 T cell receptor beta chains below, sequenced in a study of neoadjuvant anti-PD-1 for oral cavity cancer. Sequencing was performed with immunoSEQ multiplex PCR; in TCRdb, only in-frame clones are kept and a portion is missing. Here the sample spans about 37,000 clones, more than 35% being singletons. Time point given: after neoadjuvant nivolumab, at surgical resection. Sequenced here: tumor tissue, sampled after nivolumab (anti-PD-1) treatment. The receptors stem from a person between 35 and 79 years old with oral cavity squamous cell carcinoma.

J is TRBJ1-1 and V is TRBV2, with D maybe TRBD1 (5 bases). The germline V gene encodes CDR1 SNHLY and CDR2 FYNNEI. Trimming shortened V by 6 bases and J by 3 bases, and 8 bases separated the two germline ends. The CDR3 extends over 12 amino acids. DNA for the CDR3: TGTGCCAGCAGACAGGAGTACACTGAAGCTTTCTTT. Translation gives CASRQEYTEAFF.

The chain couples TRBV6-5 to TRBJ1-6, with D tentatively TRBD1 (5 bases). The V end was cut by 1 base, the J end by 7 bases, with 8 bases between. Germline CDR1 is MNHEY and CDR2 is SVGAGI. This CDR3 contains 14 residues. CDR3 amino acids: CASSYLQGNSPLHF. The CDR3 DNA is TGTGCCAGCAGTTACTTGCAGGGCAATTCACCCCTCCACTTT.

The chain combines TRBV11-2 with TRBJ1-6; D is perhaps TRBD1 (5 bases). V lost 2 bases, J lost 5 bases, and 16 bases lay in between. The CDR3 sequence is 17 residues long. Germline CDR1 and CDR2: SGHAT and FQNNGV. CDR3 coding DNA: TGTGCCAGCAGCTTAATCCCGGCAGGGCCTAATAATTCACCCCTCCACTTT. This gives the protein CASSLIPAGPNNSPLHF.

This rearrangement joins TRBV7-6 to TRBJ2-7; TRBD1 matches at 10 bases. Germline V lookup: CDR1 SGHVS, CDR2 FNYEAQ. V shed 1 base and J 2 bases; nucleotides not matched to a gene: 20. The CDR3 runs to 21 residues. CDR3 sequence (DNA): TGTGCCAGCAGCTTAGACAGACAGGGGGCGAACTCGGACTTAAATCCCTACGAGCAGTACTTC. Residues: CASSLDRQGANSDLNPYEQYF.

The CDR3 nucleotides are TGTGCCAGCAGCTTAGTTCAGATGGCGAGCGAGCAGTACTTC. Its translation: CASSLVQMASEQYF. The V call is TRBV7-9, the J call TRBJ2-7; D unclear. CDR1 is SEHNR and CDR2 is FQNEAQ in the germline V gene (reference sequence). This CDR3 has 14 amino acids. V was cut by 1 base and J by 6 bases, with 13 bases left in between.

This chain joins TRBV4-2 and TRBJ2-5; weak D call: TRBD2 (6 bases). V lost 3 bases, J lost 4 bases, and 15 bases lay in between. Germline V gene data show CDR1 as LGHNA and CDR2 as YNFKEQ. The CDR3 length is 15 residues. The CDR3 sequence is CASSHSGVKGETQYF. The DNA for the CDR3 is TGTGCCAGCAGCCATTCGGGGGTGAAAGGAGAGACCCAGTACTTC.

This clone was observed a few times. The CDR3 sequence is CASSLASRQGVGEQYF. The CDR3 nucleotides read TGCGCCAGCAGCTTGGCCTCCAGACAGGGTGTTGGTGAGCAGTACTTC. The chain combines TRBV5-1 with TRBJ2-7, with 7 bases fitting TRBD1. The germline V gene encodes CDR1 SGHRS and CDR2 YFSETQ. J lost 7 bases, V lost 0 bases, and 13 bases had no gene match. This CDR3 region has 16 residues.

This clone was counted at least ten times. The genes are TRBV5-6 and TRBJ1-1; D is unclear. Germline lookup yields CDR1 SGHDT and CDR2 YYEEEE. This CDR3 is built from 15 residues. V lost 0 bases, J lost 5 bases, and 14 bases lay in between. CDR3 sequence (DNA): TGTGCCAGCAGCTTGGGGCCTCGGACGGGGACTGAAGCTTTCTTT. It is translated as CASSLGPRTGTEAFF.

This clone has more than one count but fewer than ten. The rearrangement links TRBV15 to TRBJ1-5; D not resolved. The V end lost 3 bases, the J end lost 0 bases, and 9 bases lay between the germline ends. The V gene's germline CDR1 is LNHNV and CDR2 YYDKDF (reference sequence). The CDR3 spans 15 residues. The DNA of the CDR3 is TGTGCCACCAGCAGGGAACTATATAGCAATCAGCCCCAGCATTTT. Its translation: CATSRELYSNQPQHF.

The sample holds a few counts of this clone. The chain employs TRBV5-1 and TRBJ1-3; tentatively, D is TRBD1 (6 bases). The V and J ends lost 2 bases and 0 bases respectively, with 9 bases between them. CDR1 and CDR2 from the germline V gene are SGHRS and YFSETQ. This CDR3 spans 15 amino acids. The CDR3 loop reads CASSFGGLSGNTIYF. The CDR3 DNA follows: TGCGCCAGCAGCTTCGGGGGCCTCTCTGGAAACACCATATATTTT.

This clone was counted only a few times. This chain links TRBV29-1 with TRBJ1-2; D gene unclear. The CDR3 is 11 amino acids. V was pared by 4 bases and J by 6 bases, with 9 bases between. The V gene's germline CDR1 is SQVTM and CDR2 ANQGSEA. The DNA for the CDR3 is TGCAGCGTTGGGCGCTCCCATGGCTACACCTTC. This gives the protein CSVGRSHGYTF.

This chain links TRBV5-8 with TRBJ2-6; D remains ambiguous. Germline CDR1 and CDR2: SGHTS and YDEGEE. Trimming stripped 3 bases from V and 0 bases from J, with 7 bases between. There are 15 residues in the CDR3. As DNA, the CDR3 is TGTGCCAGCAGCTCGACCAGCTCTGGGGCCAACGTCCTGACTTTC. Translation: CASSSTSSGANVLTF.

J is TRBJ2-1 and V is TRBV6-1; 8 nucleotides line up with TRBD2. The CDR3 length is 15 residues. Unmatched junction bases numbered 6, after V lost 4 bases and J lost 4 bases. Per germline, CDR1 MNHNS and CDR2 SASEGT. The CDR3 spells CASSGGTRAYNEQFF. CDR3 nucleotides: TGTGCCAGCAGTGGCGGGACTAGGGCTTACAATGAGCAGTTCTTC.

The chain links TRBV11-1 to TRBJ2-1, with no clear D. CDR1 and CDR2 from the germline V gene are SGHAT and FQDESV (reference sequence). V was clipped by 2 bases and J by 5 bases, with 7 bases between them. This CDR3 has 13 residues. CDR3: CASSLWQDNEQFF. CDR3 DNA sequence: TGTGCCAGCAGCTTATGGCAGGACAATGAGCAGTTCTTC.

This clone was observed a few times. This chain uses TRBV6-4 with TRBJ2-5; TRBD2 might be the D (6 bases). CDR3 length: 17 amino acids. Trimming took 2 bases from V and 3 from J, leaving 19 bases between them. Germline V gene lookup returns CDR1 MRHNA and CDR2 SNTAGT. The CDR3 protein is CASSDPGASADKETQYF. CDR3 DNA: TGTGCCAGCAGTGACCCTGGGGCTAGCGCAGATAAAGAGACCCAGTACTTC.

This chain links TRBV7-9 with TRBJ2-1, with 8 bases that match TRBD2. The trim removed 3 bases at V and 5 bases at J, leaving 9 bases unmatched. The CDR3 extends over 16 amino acids. In germline, CDR1 is SEHNR, CDR2 FQNEAQ (reference sequence). The CDR3 region is CASSFSRTSFHNEQFF. CDR3 nucleotides: TGTGCCAGCAGCTTTTCAAGGACTAGCTTCCACAATGAGCAGTTCTTC.

The chain links TRBV19 to TRBJ1-6; 7 nucleotides match TRBD1. CDR3 length: 16 residues. V lost 5 bases, J lost 8 bases, and 12 bases stayed unmatched. Germline lookup yields CDR1 LNHDA and CDR2 SQIVND (reference sequence). DNA for the CDR3: TGTGCCAGTAGTTACCAGACAGGGCCTATGGATTCACCCCTCCACTTT. Protein: CASSYQTGPMDSPLHF.

This chain connects TRBV28 to TRBJ1-1; D remains ambiguous. The V end lost 7 bases, the J end lost 5 bases, and 14 bases lay between the germline ends. Germline V gene lookup returns CDR1 MDHEN and CDR2 SYDVKM. This CDR3 has 13 amino acids. The CDR3 DNA sequence: TGTGCCAGCACCGGTAGCTTAGGAACTGAAGCTTTCTTT. As protein: CASTGSLGTEAFF.

This sequence joins TRBV11-3 and TRBJ2-7; D gene ambiguous. The V gene's germline CDR1 is SGHNT and CDR2 YENEEA. This CDR3 has 9 residues. Trimming left V 4 bases short and J 5 bases short, with 0 bases between. CDR3 nucleotides: TGTGCCAGCAGCTACGAGCAGTACTTC. Protein sequence: CASSYEQYF.

V gene TRBV11-2 combines with J gene TRBJ2-7; D remains unclear. In germline, CDR1 is SGHAT, CDR2 FQNNGV. Trimming shortened V by 2 bases and J by 6 bases, and 17 bases separated the two germline ends. The CDR3 spans 15 residues. The CDR3 sequence is CASSLNRATNGEQYF. CDR3 bases: TGTGCCAGCAGCTTAAACCGGGCCACAAATGGCGAGCAGTACTTC.

There are many counts of this clone. The chain carries TRBV27 and TRBJ1-2, with D maybe TRBD1 (6 bases). CDR3 length equals 14 residues. Trimming stripped 2 bases from V and 3 bases from J, with 10 bases between. The germline V gene encodes CDR1 MNHEY and CDR2 SMNVEV (reference sequence). As DNA, the CDR3 is TGTGCCAGCAGTTTACACCACAGGGACTATGGCTACACCTTC. Translation: CASSLHHRDYGYTF.

The V call is TRBV4-1, the J call TRBJ1-1; D perhaps matches TRBD1 (5 bases). The CDR3 extends over 17 amino acids. Trimming removed 1 base from V and 0 bases from J, with 15 bases in between. Germline V CDR1 and CDR2: MGHRA, YSYEKL. Here the CDR3 reads CASSQVPWGFVNTEAFF. CDR3 bases: TGCGCCAGCAGCCAAGTCCCGTGGGGGTTCGTGAACACTGAAGCTTTCTTT.

The V call is TRBV12-5, the J call TRBJ2-2; no firm D call. The CDR3 is 16 residues long. Trimming took off 7 bases at V and 1 base at J, with 16 bases between the two ends. The germline gives CDR1 LGHNT, CDR2 FRNRAP. CDR3 coding DNA: TGTGCTAGTGCCTCCCCAAGTGGCCTGAACACCGGGGAGCTGTTTTTT. It specifies CASASPSGLNTGELFF.

The V gene is TRBV25-1, the J gene TRBJ2-5; maybe TRBD1 (5 bases). V was cut by 3 bases and J by 0 bases, with 11 bases left in between. The CDR3 is made up of 15 amino acids. Germline lookup yields CDR1 MGHDK and CDR2 SYGVNS. In DNA form, the CDR3 reads TGTGCCAGCAGTGATAACAGGCTGTACCAAGAGACCCAGTACTTC. It specifies CASSDNRLYQETQYF.

The chain is built from TRBV7-9 and TRBJ1-1, with D hard to call. V lost 1 base, J lost 3 bases, and 6 bases lay in between. Germline-derived CDR1 and CDR2 are SEHNR and FQNEAQ (reference sequence). This CDR3 comprises 13 residues. CDR3 nucleotide sequence: TGTGCCAGCAGCTTAGGAAGTTACACTGAAGCTTTCTTT. Residues: CASSLGSYTEAFF.

The chain couples TRBV5-1 to TRBJ1-1; D is undetermined. Germline V gene data show CDR1 as SGHRS and CDR2 as YFSETQ. The CDR3 covers 15 residues. V lost 0 bases and J 5 bases, leaving 14 bases between the germline ends. CDR3 bases: TGCGCCAGCAGCTTGGGTCACGTACTAGGGACTGAAGCTTTCTTT. As protein: CASSLGHVLGTEAFF.

V is TRBV27 and J is TRBJ1-5; perhaps TRBD1 as D (5 bases). CDR3 length equals 16 residues. The germline gives CDR1 MNHEY, CDR2 SMNVEV (reference sequence). V was shortened by 1 base and J by 4 bases, with 14 bases between the two germline ends. Written as DNA, the CDR3 is TGTGCCAGCAGTTTATTTGGGGGTATAGGGAATCAGCCCCAGCATTTT. It translates to CASSLFGGIGNQPQHF.

This clone was found many times. V is TRBV19 and J is TRBJ1-5; TRBD1 agrees at 7 bases. With V trimmed by 6 bases and J by 2 bases, 4 bases remained unmatched. Germline V CDR1 and CDR2: LNHDA, SQIVND (reference sequence). The CDR3 is 14 residues long. The CDR3 here is CASRPTGGNQPQHF. DNA for the CDR3: TGTGCCAGTAGACCCACAGGGGGCAATCAGCCCCAGCATTTT.

The rearrangement links TRBV27 to TRBJ2-4; D could derive from TRBD1 or TRBD2 (6 bases each). The CDR3 covers 13 residues. V was trimmed by 8 bases and J by 13 bases, leaving 21 bases between them. Germline V lookup: CDR1 MNHEY, CDR2 SMNVEV (reference sequence). The chain's CDR3 is CASGGRIQTGQYF. The DNA of the CDR3 is TGTGCCAGCGGAGGGAGGATCCAAACAGGGCAGTACTTC.

The CDR3 spells CSVAMTWGGELFF. Here the CDR3 DNA reads TGCAGCGTTGCAATGACCTGGGGCGGGGAGCTGTTTTTT. The genes are TRBV29-1 and TRBJ2-2; no clear D. The ends were cut back, 4 bases at V and 7 bases at J, with 13 bases in the middle. This CDR3 comprises 13 residues. The germline CDR1 and CDR2 sequences are SQVTM and ANQGSEA.

This clone was picked up many times. The chain recombines TRBV18 with TRBJ2-1; 11 nucleotides match TRBD2. Germline V CDR1 and CDR2: KGHSH, LQKENI. CDR3 length equals 16 residues. Trimming cost V 3 bases and J 3 bases; bases outside gene matches: 4. For the CDR3, the DNA is TGTGCCAGCTCACCCCTAGCGGGAGGAGGCTACAATGAGCAGTTCTTC. It codes for CASSPLAGGGYNEQFF.

The chain links TRBV6-6 to TRBJ2-6; no firm D call. The CDR3 runs to 13 residues. Trimming took off 6 bases at V and 4 bases at J, with 7 bases between the two ends. Germline V gene data show CDR1 as MNHNY and CDR2 as SVGAGI (reference sequence). CDR3 bases: TGTGCCAGCAGCTCCTCAGGGGCCAACGTCCTGACTTTC. Amino acids: CASSSSGANVLTF.